This TCR beta chain was captured by sequencing in a study of T cell repertoires in cytomegalovirus infection. For the study at large: Newly reported HLA-C-restricted and thoroughly characterized HLA-B-restricted CMV epitopes were employed.

As for this clonotype: Its antigen is not known.

The CDR3 runs 14 residues. Per the germline V gene, CDR1 is MGHRA and CDR2 is YSYEKL. V dropped 1 base and J dropped 3 bases, with 9 bases sitting between them. TCRdb re-derived calls from the reads in MiXCR, one entry per CDR3 protein. The top ten hold 41% of the sample, which has about 120,000 distinct CDR3 sequences, 30% to 35% seen once. This sequence was found in a human donor in good health (CMV status not recorded). Some clones in this sample may be carry-over from other donors' samples. This rearrangement joins TRBV4-1 to TRBJ1-1; D ambiguous. Here the sequenced sample was CD8+ T cells from cultured PBMCs, taken from culture after CMV antigen stimulation. The DNA for the CDR3 is TGCGCCAGCAGCCAAGCCGGGCTGGACACTGAAGCTTTCTTT. Translated: CASSQAGLDTEAFF.